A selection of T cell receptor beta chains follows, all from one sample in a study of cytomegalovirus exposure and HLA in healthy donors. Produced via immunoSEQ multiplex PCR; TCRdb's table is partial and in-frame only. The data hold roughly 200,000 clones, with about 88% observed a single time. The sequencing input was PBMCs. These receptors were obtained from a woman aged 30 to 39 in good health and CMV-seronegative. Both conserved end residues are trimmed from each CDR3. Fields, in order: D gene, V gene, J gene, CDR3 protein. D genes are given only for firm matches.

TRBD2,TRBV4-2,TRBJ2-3,ASSQVLAGAGGPRDTQY
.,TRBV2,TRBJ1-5,ASSEGIRRPQH
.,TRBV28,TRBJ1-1,ASSPPRTEAF
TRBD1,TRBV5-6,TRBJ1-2,ASSRDREYGYT
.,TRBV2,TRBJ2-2,ASSEAKGPGGELF
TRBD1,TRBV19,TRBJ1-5,ASSRDRNQPQH
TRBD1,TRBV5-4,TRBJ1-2,ASSYWTGDINYGYT
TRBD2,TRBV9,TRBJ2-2,ASSVETSRTGELF
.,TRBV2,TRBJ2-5,ATGVRGKETQY
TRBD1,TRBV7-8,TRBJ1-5,ASSLDRGFSNQPQH
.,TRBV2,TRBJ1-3,ASQGNPGNTIY
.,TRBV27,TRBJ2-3,ASSPGTDTQY
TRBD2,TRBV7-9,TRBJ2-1,ASSATAGGPFSWQF
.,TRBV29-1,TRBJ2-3,SVEDPEQGRTDTQY
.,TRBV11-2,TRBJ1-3,ASSLAIGGVGNTIY
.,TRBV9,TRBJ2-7,ASSPDGSVTTYEQY
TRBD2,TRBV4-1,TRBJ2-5,ASSLAGLADQETQY
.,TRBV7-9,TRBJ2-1,ASSFMGNGQF
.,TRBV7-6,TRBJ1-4,ATSPGVTATNEKLF
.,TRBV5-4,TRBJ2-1,ASSSPEAPYNEQF
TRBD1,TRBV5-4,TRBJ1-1,ASSPGQGRLRTEAF
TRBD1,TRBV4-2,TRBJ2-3,ASRDESGTGGSTDTQY
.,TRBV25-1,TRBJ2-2,ASSARGTGELF
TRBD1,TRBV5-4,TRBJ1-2,ASSLDTGGHT
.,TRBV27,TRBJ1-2,ASSLTGTCRGYT
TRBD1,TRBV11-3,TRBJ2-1,ASSLDRSLGEQF
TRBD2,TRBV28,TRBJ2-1,ASSSPGGISGRARPNEQF
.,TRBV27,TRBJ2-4,ASSFTTGLAKNIQY
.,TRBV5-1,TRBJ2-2,ASSFSGGDTGELF
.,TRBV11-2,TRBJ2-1,ASSLELASADEQF
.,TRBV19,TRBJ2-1,ASSILPRVYNEQF
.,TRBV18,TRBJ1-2,ASSSTANYGYT
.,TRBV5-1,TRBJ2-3,ASSFTGATSTDTQY